One sample yielded the 30 T cell receptor beta chains listed below, sequenced in a study of cytomegalovirus exposure and HLA in healthy donors. Amplification used 60 Vbeta primers and 13 Jbeta primers. Profiled with immunoSEQ multiplex PCR; TCRdb holds only in-frame clones, not every one. The sample holds more than 80,000 clones, roughly 86% seen once. Sequencing was performed on PBMCs. These receptors originate from a man aged 25-40 years in good health and CMV-seropositive.

This clone is a singleton in its sample. The chain is built from TRBV4-1 and TRBJ2-7, with 13 bases lining up with TRBD2. The CDR3 consists of 15 residues. Unmatched junction bases numbered 2, after V lost 4 bases and J lost 2 bases. The V gene's germline CDR1 is MGHRA and CDR2 YSYEKL. The DNA for the CDR3 is TGCGCCAGCAGCCGAGGGACTAGCGGGACCTACGAGCAGTACTTC. Translating gives CASSRGTSGTYEQYF.

The chain uses TRBV7-9 and TRBJ1-4, with no clear D. This CDR3 comprises 15 residues. Germline CDR1 and CDR2: SEHNR and FQNEAQ (reference sequence). The V gene lost 1 base and the J gene lost 4 bases, with 10 bases spanning the gap. The DNA of the CDR3 is TGTGCCAGCAGCTTAGAAGCGGGTTTTAATGAAAAACTGTTTTTT. It is translated as CASSLEAGFNEKLFF.

The chain is built from TRBV7-9 and TRBJ1-1, with D unresolved. CDR3 size: 13 residues. Looked up from germline, CDR1 is SEHNR and CDR2 is FQNEAQ (reference sequence). V shed 3 bases and J shed 4 bases, with 9 bases lying between them. Written as DNA, the CDR3 is TGTGCCAGCAGCTTTGAGGGTGTCACTGAAGCTTTCTTT. Encoded protein: CASSFEGVTEAFF. The whole variable domain, filled in from reference TRBV7-9 and TRBJ1-1, reads DTGVSQNPRHKITKRGQNVTFRCDPISEHNRLYWYRQTLGQGPEFLTYFQNEAQLEKSRLLSDRFSAERPKGSFSTLEIQRTEQGDSAMYLCASSFEGVTEAFFGQGTRLTVV.

This rearrangement joins TRBV5-1 to TRBJ2-1; 15 bases align to TRBD2. V lost 4 bases to trimming and J lost 9 bases; unmatched junction nucleotides: 8. This CDR3 is 16 amino acids long. Germline V gene data show CDR1 as SGHRS and CDR2 as YFSETQ. In nucleotides, the CDR3 is TGCGCCAGCAGCCGCGGACTAGCGGGAGGGTTTACTGAGCAGTTCTTC. Translated, it gives CASSRGLAGGFTEQFF. The full variable domain, in which reference TRBV5-1 and TRBJ2-1 provide the parts outside the CDR3, is KAGVTQTPRYLIKTRGQQVTLSCSPISGHRSVSWYQQTPGQGLQFLFEYFSETQRNKGNFPGRFSGRQFSNSRSEMNVSTLELGDSALYLCASSRGLAGGFTEQFFGPGTRLTVL.

CDR3 DNA sequence: TGCGCCAGCAGCTACGGACTAGCGGGAAGTTCCTACAATGAGCAGTTCTTC. Protein product: CASSYGLAGSSYNEQFF. This chain joins TRBV5-1 and TRBJ2-1, with TRBD2 matching 12 bases. Trimming removed 3 bases from V and 1 base from J; junction bases left unmatched: 5. Germline V gene data show CDR1 as SGHRS and CDR2 as YFSETQ. The CDR3 is 17 amino acids.

This clone was counted between two and nine times. The CDR3 reads CASSLASGRYEQYF. CDR3 sequence (DNA): TGTGCCAGTAGTCTTGCTAGCGGGAGGTACGAGCAGTACTTC. This chain uses TRBV19 with TRBJ2-7; 11 nucleotides agree with TRBD2. Germline CDR1 and CDR2: LNHDA and SQIVND (reference sequence). V lost 5 bases to trimming and J lost 4 bases; unmatched junction nucleotides: 4. The CDR3 covers 14 residues.

The rearrangement joins TRBV25-1 to TRBJ2-2, with D unresolved. This CDR3 is built from 13 residues. Per the germline V gene, CDR1 is MGHDK and CDR2 is SYGVNS. The V and J ends lost 6 bases and 7 bases respectively, with 12 bases between them. Written as DNA, the CDR3 is TGTGCCAGCAGCCAAATGCGGTTCGGGGAGCTGTTTTTT. Its translation: CASSQMRFGELFF.

The chain uses TRBV7-2 and TRBJ1-4; the match to TRBD1 covers 10 bases. The V and J ends lost 1 base and 10 bases, in that order; junction bases with no gene match: 3. CDR1 and CDR2 (germline): SGHTA, FQGNSA. The CDR3 length is 14 residues. This CDR3 is CASSLGDRGGKLFF. DNA for the CDR3: TGTGCCAGCAGCTTAGGGGACAGGGGCGGAAAACTGTTTTTT.

A word on this clone: A junction boundary mismatches the germline segment, possibly from a read error. The same CDR3 is also encoded by other DNA sequences in this sample. This chain uses TRBV28 with TRBJ2-3; TRBD2 aligns across 12 bases. The CDR3 runs 15 residues. Germline V gene sequence: CDR1 MDHEN, CDR2 SYDVKM. The CDR3 reads CATKLAGGGTDTQYF. DNA of the CDR3: TGTGCCACCAAACTAGCGGGAGGCGGCACGGATACGCAGTATTTT.

This clone was counted only a few times. The V call is TRBV5-1, the J call TRBJ2-1; TRBD2 matches at 9 bases. J was trimmed by 2 bases and V by 3 bases; bases with no gene match: 3. CDR3 length: 15 residues. The germline V gene has CDR1 SGHRS and CDR2 YFSETQ. The CDR3, as DNA: TGCGCCAGCAGCTCCGGGACTAGCCCCTACAATGAGCAGTTCTTC. Protein sequence: CASSSGTSPYNEQFF.

V usage is TRBV9 and J usage is TRBJ2-3; 14 bases are shared with TRBD2. The junction had 17 bases not matched to a gene; V was cut back by 0 bases and J by 5 bases. From germline, CDR1 is SGDLS and CDR2 YYNGEE. The CDR3 totals 21 residues. CDR3 in amino acids: CASSVVPHSPGLAGGKDTQYF. CDR3 in DNA: TGTGCCAGCAGCGTAGTGCCCCACTCCCCTGGACTAGCGGGAGGTAAAGATACGCAGTATTTT.

The rearrangement uses TRBV11-2 and TRBJ2-7; TRBD1 matches at 10 bases. Germline trimming cut 3 bases from V and 2 bases from J; bases unmatched to any gene: 7. The V gene's germline CDR1 is SGHAT and CDR2 FQNNGV. The CDR3 extends over 16 amino acids. The CDR3 loop is CASSLEPGQGTYEQYF. Here the CDR3 DNA reads TGTGCCAGCAGCTTGGAACCGGGACAGGGGACCTACGAGCAGTACTTC.

The V gene is TRBV10-3, the J gene TRBJ2-1; 10 nucleotides agree with TRBD2. The CDR3 sequence is 15 residues long. Trimming cost V 6 bases and J 4 bases; bases outside gene matches: 6. CDR1 and CDR2 (germline): ENHRY, SYGVKD. In DNA form, the CDR3 reads TGTGCCATCAGGCCATCTAGCGGGAGATACAATGAGCAGTTCTTC. Translation: CAIRPSSGRYNEQFF.

The chain carries TRBV6-6 and TRBJ1-5, with a possible D match to TRBD1 (5 bases). Trimming left V 4 bases short and J 4 bases short, with 17 bases between. The length of the CDR3 is 16 residues. Germline V gene lookup returns CDR1 MNHNY and CDR2 SVGAGI (reference sequence). The CDR3 nucleotides are TGTGCCAGCAGTTTCCAAGACAGCGCCTTAAATCAGCCCCAGCATTTT. It is translated as CASSFQDSALNQPQHF.

This clone was counted a single time. This chain links TRBV30 with TRBJ2-7, with 11 bases matching TRBD2. This CDR3 has 14 amino acids. Germline lookup yields CDR1 GTSNPN and CDR2 SVGIG (reference sequence). V dropped 4 bases and J dropped 4; count of bases not matched to a gene: 6. CDR3 sequence: CAWMLAGGRYEQYF. CDR3 nucleotides: TGTGCCTGGATGCTAGCGGGAGGTCGGTACGAGCAGTACTTC.

V and J are TRBV5-1 and TRBJ2-3, with a tentative D call TRBD2 (6 bases). CDR1 is SGHRS and CDR2 is YFSETQ in the germline V gene. This CDR3 region has 15 residues. The germline V and J ends were trimmed by 5 bases and 6 bases, with 19 bases remaining between them. CDR3: CASSTGAGGPDTQYF. CDR3 sequence (DNA): TGCGCCAGCAGTACCGGAGCGGGCGGGCCGGATACGCAGTATTTT.

This chain uses TRBV27 with TRBJ2-4, with TRBD1 matching 7 bases. The junction had 13 bases not matched to a gene; V was cut back by 9 bases and J by 8 bases. The CDR3 totals 14 residues. Germline V gene sequence: CDR1 MNHEY, CDR2 SMNVEV (reference sequence). The CDR3 DNA follows: TGTGCCAGTAGTGCAGGGGGTGTGCTGGACATTCAGTACTTC. Protein: CASSAGGVLDIQYF.

This sequence joins TRBV19 and TRBJ2-1; 7 bases line up with TRBD2. V was clipped by 9 bases and J by 5 bases; unmatched bases: 10. Germline V lookup: CDR1 LNHDA, CDR2 SQIVND (reference sequence). CDR3 size: 14 residues. The CDR3 loop is CASWASGGNNEQFF. CDR3 nucleotide sequence: TGTGCCAGCTGGGCTAGCGGAGGAAACAATGAGCAGTTCTTC.

The chain joins TRBV19 to TRBJ1-2, with D perhaps matching TRBD1 (5 bases). Per germline, CDR1 LNHDA and CDR2 SQIVND (reference sequence). V shed 7 bases and J shed 4 bases, with 10 bases lying between them. There are 12 residues in the CDR3. The CDR3 spells CASTQGPYGYTF. CDR3 nucleotides: TGTGCCAGTACTCAGGGTCCCTATGGCTACACCTTC.

This clone occurred once. J is TRBJ1-3 and V is TRBV6-1; no clear D. This CDR3 spans 14 amino acids. The V and J ends lost 3 bases and 4 bases respectively, with 10 bases between them. The germline CDR1 and CDR2 sequences are MNHNS and SASEGT. The CDR3 DNA sequence: TGTGCCAGCAGTGACCTCCAGGCCGGAAACACCATATATTTT. It encodes CASSDLQAGNTIYF.

The V call is TRBV30, the J call TRBJ1-4; TRBD1 might be the D (6 bases). The ends were cut back, 0 bases at V and 10 bases at J, with 12 bases in the middle. This CDR3 is built from 13 residues. CDR1 GTSNPN and CDR2 SVGIG come from the germline V gene (reference sequence). CDR3 residues: CAWSVQGLGKLFF. The CDR3 DNA is TGTGCCTGGAGTGTACAGGGATTAGGAAAACTGTTTTTT.

This chain joins TRBV9 and TRBJ1-1; D is undetermined. The CDR3 totals 20 residues. The V and J ends lost 0 bases and 0 bases respectively, with 24 bases between them. Germline values: CDR1 SGDLS, CDR2 YYNGEE. CDR3 loop: CASSVGVIGKTDGLNTEAFF. CDR3 in DNA: TGTGCCAGCAGCGTAGGTGTCATCGGGAAAACTGACGGATTGAACACTGAAGCTTTCTTT.

The chain recombines TRBV10-2 with TRBJ1-6; D is unresolved. The CDR3 is 21 residues long. From germline, CDR1 is WSHSY and CDR2 SAAADI. Trimming shortened V by 0 bases and J by 4 bases, and 25 bases separated the two germline ends. The DNA of the CDR3 is TGCGCCAGCAGTGAGTCAGAGACCCCTGGAGAGGGAATCCCTTATAATTCACCCCTCCACTTT. It codes for CASSESETPGEGIPYNSPLHF.

The rearrangement uses TRBV6-1 and TRBJ2-6; 7 nucleotides match TRBD1. The CDR3 is made up of 14 amino acids. Germline V gene sequence: CDR1 MNHNS, CDR2 SASEGT. The J segment lost 3 bases and the V segment lost 10 bases, leaving 6 bases of the junction unmatched. The CDR3 nucleotides are TGTGCCACCCAAACAGGGGTTGGGGCCAACGTCCTGACTTTC. Its protein is CATQTGVGANVLTF.

The rearrangement uses TRBV27 and TRBJ2-3, with no clear D. The length of the CDR3 is 14 residues. V lost 0 bases and J 5 bases, leaving 9 bases between the germline ends. Germline loops: CDR1 MNHEY, CDR2 SMNVEV (reference sequence). The CDR3 here is CASSLSPTLDTQYF. The CDR3 DNA reads TGTGCCAGCAGTTTATCACCTACCTTAGATACGCAGTATTTT.

The chain recombines TRBV6-1 with TRBJ1-5, with D tentatively TRBD1 (6 bases). The CDR3 contains 12 residues. Trimming removed 6 bases from V and 7 bases from J, with 10 bases in between. Germline CDR1 is MNHNS and CDR2 is SASEGT. The chain's CDR3 is CASRAGEQPQHF. CDR3 nucleotides: TGTGCCAGCAGAGCAGGGGAGCAGCCCCAGCATTTT.

The chain combines TRBV30 with TRBJ2-1; 7 bases match TRBD2. The V gene's germline CDR1 is GTSNPN and CDR2 SVGIG (reference sequence). V shed 3 bases and J 5 bases; nucleotides not matched to a gene: 4. The length of the CDR3 is 13 residues. CDR3 sequence (DNA): TGTGCCTGGAGGCCTAGCGGAGACAATGAGCAGTTCTTC. Encoded protein: CAWRPSGDNEQFF.

The chain employs TRBV19 and TRBJ2-2, with 8 nucleotides matching TRBD2. CDR3 length: 15 amino acids. Germline V CDR1 and CDR2: LNHDA, SQIVND (reference sequence). V gave up 1 base and J gave up 9 bases; unmatched junction bases: 7. Here the CDR3 DNA reads TGTGCCAGTAGTATAGGAGGAGCGGGAGAGCGGGAGCTGTTTTTT. Translated: CASSIGGAGERELFF.

This rearrangement joins TRBV27 to TRBJ1-3; no clear D. This CDR3 has 15 residues. V gave up 5 bases and J gave up 0 bases, with 11 bases separating them. The germline CDR1 and CDR2 sequences are MNHEY and SMNVEV (reference sequence). The CDR3 region is CASSPEASSGNTIYF. The CDR3 nucleotides are TGTGCCAGCAGTCCGGAGGCTAGCTCTGGAAACACCATATATTTT.

The chain employs TRBV11-2 and TRBJ2-7; D perhaps matches TRBD2 (5 bases). Per the germline V gene, CDR1 is SGHAT and CDR2 is FQNNGV. Trimming left V 5 bases short and J 5 bases short, with 16 bases between. This CDR3 contains 14 residues. This CDR3 reads CASSPGGLGNEQYF. The DNA of the CDR3 is TGTGCCAGCAGCCCCGGAGGACTTGGGAACGAGCAGTACTTC.